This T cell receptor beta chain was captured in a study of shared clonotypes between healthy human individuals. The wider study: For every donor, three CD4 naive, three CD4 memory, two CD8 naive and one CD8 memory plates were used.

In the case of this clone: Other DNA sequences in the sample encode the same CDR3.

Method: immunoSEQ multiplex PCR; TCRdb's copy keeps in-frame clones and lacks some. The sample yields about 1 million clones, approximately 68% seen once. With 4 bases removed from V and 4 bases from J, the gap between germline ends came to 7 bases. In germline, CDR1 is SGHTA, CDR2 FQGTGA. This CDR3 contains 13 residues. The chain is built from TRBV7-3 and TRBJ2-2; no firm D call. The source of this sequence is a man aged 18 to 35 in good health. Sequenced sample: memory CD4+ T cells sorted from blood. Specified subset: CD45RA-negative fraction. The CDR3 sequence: CASSSGPTGELFF. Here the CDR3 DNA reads TGTGCCAGCAGCTCGGGCCCCACCGGGGAGCTGTTTTTT.